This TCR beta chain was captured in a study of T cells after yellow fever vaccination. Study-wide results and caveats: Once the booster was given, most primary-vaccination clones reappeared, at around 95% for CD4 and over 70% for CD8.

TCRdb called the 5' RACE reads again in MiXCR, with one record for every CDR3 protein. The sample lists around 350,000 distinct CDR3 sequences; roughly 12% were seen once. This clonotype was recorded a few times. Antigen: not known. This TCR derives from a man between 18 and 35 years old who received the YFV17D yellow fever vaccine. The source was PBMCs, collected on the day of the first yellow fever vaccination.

Written as DNA, the CDR3 is TGTGCCAGCAGTTTGCTGGGGGTCGCGAACACCGGGGAGCTGTTTTTT. Encoded protein: CASSLLGVANTGELFF. The chain links TRBV27 to TRBJ2-2; the D call may be TRBD1 or TRBD2 (5 bases each). Trimming removed 3 bases at V and 0 bases at J, with 11 bases between. CDR3 length: 16 amino acids. The V gene's germline CDR1 is MNHEY and CDR2 SMNVEV (reference sequence).